The sequence of this T cell receptor (beta chain) was determined in a study of Ad26.COV2.S vaccination and SARS-CoV-2 variants. The CDR3 extends over 13 amino acids. The germline V and J ends were trimmed by 8 bases and 4 bases, with 14 bases remaining between them. The treatment here: 15 to 20 received Ad26.COV2.S at low or high dose, single or two shots; 5 received placebo; per-sample allocation not given. All samples were drawn on day 63, counting from the first vaccine or placebo injection. Whoever gave the sample was an adult aged 18-55 years in Boston. Sequencing used immunoSEQ multiplex PCR; TCRdb keeps in-frame clones, though not all of them. Seen here are a few hundred thousand clones, 70% to 90% observed once, and the top ten hold about 2%.

The chain has TRBV12-3 or TRBV12-4 and TRBJ2-5; a weak D match, TRBD2 (7 bases). This TCR derives from a person between 18 and 59 years old who received the Ad26.COV2.S COVID-19 vaccine or a placebo. Sequenced here: peripheral blood, sampled in a trial of Ad26.COV2.S vaccine versus placebo. The CDR3: CASRGGGRETQYF. In DNA, the CDR3 is TGTGCCAGCCGGGGAGGGGGGCGAGAGACCCAGTACTTC.